The rows below give T cell receptor beta chains drawn from one sample of a study of T cells in Graves' hyperthyroidism and ophthalmopathy. Each CDR3 protein is one row after TCRdb ran MiXCR on the multiplex PCR reads. The data hold some 770,000 distinct CDR3 sequences, with less than 20% observed a single time. The specimen sequenced was blood. These receptors originate from a man younger than 30 with Graves' hyperthyroidism. Each CDR3 is given with its conserved first and last residue. Fields, in order: V gene, clone size, J gene, D gene, CDR3 protein, CDR3 DNA. The D gene is left open where the match is weak. For some rows the clone size is stated as once, few or many, or as a class when expanded; others skip it.

>TRBV7-9|NA|TRBJ2-4|NA
CASSLGTANIQYF
TGTGCCAGCAGCTTAGGGACGGCAAACATTCAGTACTTC
>TRBV19|NA|TRBJ2-5|TRBD2
CASSILLAGVETQYF
TGTGCCAGTAGTATCTTACTAGCGGGAGTAGAGACCCAGTACTTC
>TRBV27|few|TRBJ1-5|NA
CASSLLSGGSQPQHF
TGTGCCAGCAGTTTATTATCCGGGGGCAGTCAGCCCCAGCATTTT
>TRBV6-2/TRBV6-3|many|TRBJ2-7|TRBD2
CASRELAGGRSSYEQYF
TGTGCCAGCAGGGAGCTAGCGGGAGGCCGAAGCTCCTACGAGCAGTACTTC
>TRBV7-3|NA|TRBJ2-1|NA
CASSFRASSYNEQFF
TGTGCCAGCAGCTTTCGGGCGAGCTCCTACAATGAGCAGTTCTTC
>TRBV6-1|few|TRBJ2-4|TRBD2
CASSDWGASGSIQYF
TGTGCCAGCAGTGACTGGGGGGCTAGCGGGAGCATTCAGTACTTC
>TRBV2|many|TRBJ1-1|TRBD1
CASNGQGLENTEAFF
TGTGCCAGCAATGGACAGGGGCTGGAAAACACTGAAGCTTTCTTT
>TRBV2|many|TRBJ2-7|NA
CASSEEDSGLYEQYF
TGTGCCAGCAGTGAAGAGGATAGCGGCCTGTACGAGCAGTACTTC
>TRBV20-1|NA|TRBJ1-4|NA
CSAPKGGEKLFF
TGCAGTGCCCCGAAGGGTGGCGAAAAACTGTTTTTT
>TRBV14|NA|TRBJ2-7|NA
CASSQEHFLLGYEQYF
TGTGCCAGCAGCCAAGAACATTTCTTGCTGGGGTACGAGCAGTACTTC
>TRBV25-1|NA|TRBJ2-7|NA
CASSEGRGTPYEQYF
TGTGCCAGCAGTGAGGGACGGGGGACCCCTTACGAGCAGTACTTC
>TRBV7-2|once|TRBJ2-3|TRBD2
CASSFEAGGSTDTQYF
TGTGCCAGCAGCTTTGAAGCGGGAGGGAGCACAGATACGCAGTATTTT
>TRBV30|NA|TRBJ1-2|NA
CAWSVQGNGYTF
TGTGCCTGGAGTGTGCAGGGGAATGGCTACACCTTC
>TRBV4-1|few|TRBJ1-4|TRBD1
CASRPTGWNEKLFF
TGCGCCAGCAGGCCGACAGGGTGGAATGAAAAACTGTTTTTT
>TRBV20-1|many|TRBJ2-5|NA
CSANDDQTETQYF
TGCAGTGCCAACGACGATCAGACGGAGACCCAGTACTTC